This T cell receptor (beta chain) was observed in a study of metastatic and nonmetastatic thyroid tumors. At the level of the study: Thyroid patients, malignant and benign, had repertoires compared across blood and tumor or nodule tissue. General study points: For both blood and tumor, malignant thyroid tumors reportedly showed significantly higher TCR beta diversity than benign nodules did.

This clone was observed a handful of times. Its antigen is undetermined. The junction does not match germline at one end; this may be a read error. How the authors handled the data: Across clinicopathological groups, CDR3 differences served as the basis for building a distant-metastasis classifier for papillary thyroid cancer. TCRdb called clones again from the PCR reads with MiXCR. It is TCRdb's table, rather than the study itself, that gives the V and J calls and clone size. The table lists about 15,000 clones, over 20% of them singletons. Patients underwent thyroid surgery, and none had received any treatment before it. The origin of this receptor is a female donor with papillary thyroid cancer or a benign thyroid nodule (not recorded which). Some clones in this sample may be carry-over from other donors' samples. Material for sequencing was tumor tissue.

CDR3 in DNA: TGCGCCAGCAGTGAACAGTGGATCTGGGACGAGCAGTACTTC. Its translation is CASSEQWIWDEQYF. The V gene is TRBV2, the J gene TRBJ2-7; no clear D. The germline V gene encodes CDR1 SNHLY and CDR2 FYNNEI. The CDR3 runs 14 residues.